This T cell receptor (beta chain) was captured by sequencing in a study of Graves' ophthalmopathy and Graves' hyperthyroidism. In its sample, this clonotype was seen a few times. What it binds is unknown. Points from the study as a whole: Blood contained most expanded thyroid clonotypes exceeding 0.001 frequency.

RNA served as the template for amplifying TCR beta CDR3 regions. Second-round multiplex PCR followed a first-round RT-PCR using HTBI primers. One entry per CDR3 protein, called by TCRdb with MiXCR from the multiplex PCR reads. The table records about 740,000 distinct CDR3 sequences, 40% of them present only once. V lost 5 bases and J 3 bases, leaving 17 bases between the germline ends. Germline CDR1 reads SGHTA; CDR2 reads FQGTGA. CDR3 length: 15 residues. Certain patients, namely those with other autoimmune diseases, uncontrolled infections, pregnancy or lactation, were excluded. This clonotype was sampled from an adult man with Graves' ophthalmopathy. Specimen: peripheral blood. The rearrangement uses TRBV7-3 and TRBJ2-7, with D perhaps TRBD2 (7 bases). In nucleotides, the CDR3 is TGTGCCAGCAGCCCCGGAGGAGGGGGGGACTACGAGCAGTACTTC. This translates into CASSPGGGGDYEQYF. The variable domain in full, with the rest retrieved from reference TRBV7-3 and TRBJ2-7, is GAGVSQTPSNKVTEKGKYVELRCDPISGHTALYWYRQSLGQGPEFLIYFQGTGAADDSGLPNDRFFAVRPEGSVSTLKIQRTERGDSAVYLCASSPGGGGDYEQYFGPGTRLTVT.